The next 4 T cell receptor beta chains were all read from a single sample in a study of cytomegalovirus exposure and HLA in healthy donors. Sequenced by immunoSEQ multiplex PCR; TCRdb stores in-frame clones only, minus some. The table includes some 120,000 clones, approximately 87% detected once. The sample comprised PBMCs. These receptors all stem from a woman in her twenties or thirties in good health and CMV-seronegative.

This clone has only one observation. This chain links TRBV7-3 with TRBJ2-5; D perhaps matches TRBD2 (5 bases). The V end was cut by 0 bases, the J end by 3 bases, with 5 bases between. Germline-derived CDR1 and CDR2 are SGHTA and FQGTGA. The CDR3 runs to 13 residues. The CDR3 nucleotides read TGTGCCAGCAGCTTAACTAGCGAAGAGACCCAGTACTTC. Its translation is CASSLTSEETQYF.

This clone was found once. The V call is TRBV18, the J call TRBJ2-7; 16 nucleotides agree with TRBD2. Trimming cost V 3 bases and J 5 bases; bases outside gene matches: 10. CDR1 and CDR2 from the germline V gene are KGHSH and LQKENI. The CDR3 totals 18 residues. The CDR3 DNA is TGTGCCAGCTCACCGAGGCTGGGGACTAGCGGGGGGGCCCACGAGCAGTACTTC. The encoded protein is CASSPRLGTSGGAHEQYF.

This chain uses TRBV5-1 with TRBJ2-2; no definite D call. The CDR3 length is 13 residues. V was clipped by 6 bases and J by 7 bases, with 13 bases between them. Germline-derived CDR1 and CDR2 are SGHRS and YFSETQ. CDR3 in DNA: TGCGCCAGCATGGTGCCCCGAGGCGGGGAGCTGTTTTTT. Encoded protein: CASMVPRGGELFF.

V usage is TRBV12-2 and J usage is TRBJ2-1; the table's D call, TRBD2, was not checked against the DNA. TRBV12-2 is a pseudogene. The CDR3 runs to 18 residues. The CDR3 bases are TGTGCAAGTCGCTTTCGGACTAGCGGGGCCCCACCCTCCAATGAGCAGTTCTTC. Protein: CASRFRTSGAPPSNEQFF.